One TCR beta chain is described in this entry. Germline CDR1 KGHDR, CDR2 SFDVKD. Deletions cut 3 bases from V and 3 bases from J, with 5 bases between. CDR3 size: 13 residues. This sample is part of a study of patients and donors after allogeneic stem cell transplantation. TCRdb processed the RT-PCR reads anew with MiXCR; each CDR3 protein has one entry. This sample yields about a million distinct CDR3 sequences, of which about a sixth are seen a single time; around 6% belongs to the top ten. The receptor was isolated from a human donor who was either an allogeneic HSCT recipient or a stem cell or donor lymphocyte infusion donor (not recorded which). It is not recorded whose cells these are; they may come from a transplant donor. The J gene is TRBJ2-1, the V gene TRBV24-1; unclear D gene. Sequencing was carried out using blood, either unsorted or a sorted T cell fraction (not recorded which). The CDR3 sequence is CATSDVNYNEQFF. In nucleotides, the CDR3 is TGTGCCACCAGTGATGTGAACTACAATGAGCAGTTCTTC.